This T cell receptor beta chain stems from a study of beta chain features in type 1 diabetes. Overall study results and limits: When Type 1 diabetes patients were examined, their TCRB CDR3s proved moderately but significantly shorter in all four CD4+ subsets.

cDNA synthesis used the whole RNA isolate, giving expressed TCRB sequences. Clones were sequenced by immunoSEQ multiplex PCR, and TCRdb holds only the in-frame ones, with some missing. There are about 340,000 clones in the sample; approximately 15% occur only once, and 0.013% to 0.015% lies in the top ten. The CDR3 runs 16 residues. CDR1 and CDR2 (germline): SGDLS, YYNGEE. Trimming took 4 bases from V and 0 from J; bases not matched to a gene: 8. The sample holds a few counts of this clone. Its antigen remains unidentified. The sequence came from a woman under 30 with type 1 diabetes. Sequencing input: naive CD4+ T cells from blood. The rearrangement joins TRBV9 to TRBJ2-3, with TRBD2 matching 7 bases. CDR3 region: CASSPFSGLSTDTQYF. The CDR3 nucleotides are TGTGCCAGCAGCCCCTTTAGCGGGCTTAGCACAGATACGCAGTATTTT.